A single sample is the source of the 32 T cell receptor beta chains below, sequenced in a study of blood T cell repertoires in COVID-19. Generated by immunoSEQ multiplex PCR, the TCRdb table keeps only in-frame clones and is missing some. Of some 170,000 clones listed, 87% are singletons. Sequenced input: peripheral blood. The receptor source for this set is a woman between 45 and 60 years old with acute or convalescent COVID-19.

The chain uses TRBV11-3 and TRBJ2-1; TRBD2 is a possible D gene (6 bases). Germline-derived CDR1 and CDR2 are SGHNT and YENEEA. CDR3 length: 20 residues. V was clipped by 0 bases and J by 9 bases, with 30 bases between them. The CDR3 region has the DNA TGTGCCAGCAGCTTAGATTGGTGGGGGGATAGCGAGACCGGGGTACCTGAGCAGTTCTTC. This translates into CASSLDWWGDSETGVPEQFF.

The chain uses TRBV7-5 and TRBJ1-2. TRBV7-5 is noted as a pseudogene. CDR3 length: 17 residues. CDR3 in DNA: TGTGTCAGAAGCTCCCCCGTTATCCGGGGAGGCGGCTATGGCTACACCTTC. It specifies CVRSSPVIRGGGYGYTF.

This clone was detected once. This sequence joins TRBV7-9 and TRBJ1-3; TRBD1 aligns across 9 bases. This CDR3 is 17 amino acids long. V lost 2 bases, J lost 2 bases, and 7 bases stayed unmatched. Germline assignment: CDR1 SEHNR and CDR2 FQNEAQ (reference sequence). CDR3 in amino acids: CASSLKAGTGPGNTIYF. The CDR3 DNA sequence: TGTGCCAGCAGCTTAAAGGCGGGGACAGGGCCTGGAAACACCATATATTTT.

The CDR3 region has the DNA TGTGCCAGCAGTACCGGACAGGGCGTCAATCAGCCCCAGCATTTT. Translated: CASSTGQGVNQPQHF. The rearrangement joins TRBV6-2 or TRBV6-3 to TRBJ1-5; 8 bases line up with TRBD1. Germline loops: CDR1 MNHEY, CDR2 SVGEGT. The CDR3 consists of 15 residues. Unmatched junction bases numbered 6, after V lost 5 bases and J lost 3 bases.

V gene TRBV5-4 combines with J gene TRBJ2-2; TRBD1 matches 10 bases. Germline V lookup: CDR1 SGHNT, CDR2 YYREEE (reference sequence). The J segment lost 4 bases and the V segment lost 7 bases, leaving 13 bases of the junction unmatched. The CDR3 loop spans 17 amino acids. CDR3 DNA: TGTGCCAGCGGACCTTGGACCGGGACAGGGGTCACCGGGGAGCTGTTTTTT. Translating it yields CASGPWTGTGVTGELFF.

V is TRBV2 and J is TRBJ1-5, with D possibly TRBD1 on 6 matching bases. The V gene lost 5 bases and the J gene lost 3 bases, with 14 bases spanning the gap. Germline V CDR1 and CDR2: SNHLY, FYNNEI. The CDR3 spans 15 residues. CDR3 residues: CASSLWGLNNQPQHF. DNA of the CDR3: TGTGCCAGCAGTTTGTGGGGGCTAAACAATCAGCCCCAGCATTTT.

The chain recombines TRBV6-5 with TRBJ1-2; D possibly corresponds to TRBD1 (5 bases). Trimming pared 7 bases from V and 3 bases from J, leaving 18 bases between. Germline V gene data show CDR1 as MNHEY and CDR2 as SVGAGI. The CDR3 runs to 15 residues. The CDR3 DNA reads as TGTGCCAGCAACCCGCGGGGGGGAGAGGACTATGGCTACACCTTC. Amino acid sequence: CASNPRGGEDYGYTF.

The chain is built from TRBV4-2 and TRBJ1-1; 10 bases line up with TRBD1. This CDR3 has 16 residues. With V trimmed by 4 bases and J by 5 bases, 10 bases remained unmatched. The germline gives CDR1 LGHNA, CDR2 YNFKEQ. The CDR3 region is CASSPEEDRGLTEAFF. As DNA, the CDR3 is TGTGCCAGCAGCCCGGAGGAAGACAGGGGGCTTACTGAAGCTTTCTTT.

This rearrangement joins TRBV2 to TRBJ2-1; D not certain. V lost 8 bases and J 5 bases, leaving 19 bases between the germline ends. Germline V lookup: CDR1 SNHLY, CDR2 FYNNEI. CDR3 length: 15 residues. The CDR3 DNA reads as TGTGCCAGCCGAAAAGAGAGGCTTCTAAACAATGAGCAGTTCTTC. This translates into CASRKERLLNNEQFF.

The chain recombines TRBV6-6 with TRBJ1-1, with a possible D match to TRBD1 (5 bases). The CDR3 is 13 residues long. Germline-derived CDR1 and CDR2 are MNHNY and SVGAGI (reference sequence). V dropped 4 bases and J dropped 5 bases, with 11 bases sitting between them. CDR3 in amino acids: CASSLQGGTEAFF. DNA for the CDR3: TGTGCCAGCAGTTTGCAGGGAGGTACTGAAGCTTTCTTT.

The CDR3 sequence: CASPDGTANTGELFF. CDR3 coding DNA: TGTGCCAGCCCTGACGGGACAGCGAACACCGGGGAGCTGTTTTTT. The chain uses TRBV7-9 and TRBJ2-2; 7 nucleotides align to TRBD1. The junction had 6 bases not matched to a gene; V was cut back by 8 bases and J by 0 bases. CDR3 size: 15 residues. Germline CDR1 and CDR2: SEHNR and FQNEAQ (reference sequence).

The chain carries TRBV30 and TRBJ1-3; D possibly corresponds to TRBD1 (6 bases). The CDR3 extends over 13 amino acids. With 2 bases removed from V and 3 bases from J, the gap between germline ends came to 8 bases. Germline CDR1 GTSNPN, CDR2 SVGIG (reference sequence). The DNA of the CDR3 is TGTGCCTGGAGTTCAGGGGTTGGAAACACCATATATTTT. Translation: CAWSSGVGNTIYF.

The CDR3 here is CASSQDRLAGNEQFF. For the CDR3, the DNA is TGTGCCAGCAGCCAAGATAGGCTAGCGGGCAATGAGCAGTTCTTC. The chain uses TRBV3-1 (or the pseudogene TRBV3-2) and TRBJ2-1, with 8 bases identical to TRBD2. The germline V gene encodes CDR1 LGHDT and CDR2 YNNKEL (reference sequence). With 0 bases clipped from V and 6 bases from J, the junction kept 4 bases outside the gene matches. This CDR3 is built from 15 residues.

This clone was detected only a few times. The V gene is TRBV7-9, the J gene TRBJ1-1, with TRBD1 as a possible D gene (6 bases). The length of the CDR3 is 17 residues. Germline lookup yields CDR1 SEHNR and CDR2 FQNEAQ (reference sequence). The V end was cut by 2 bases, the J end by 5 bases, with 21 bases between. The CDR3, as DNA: TGTGCCAGCAGCTTACGGGACCTCGACAGGATTAGTACTGAAGCTTTCTTT. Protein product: CASSLRDLDRISTEAFF. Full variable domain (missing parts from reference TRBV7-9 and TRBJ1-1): DTGVSQNPRHKITKRGQNVTFRCDPISEHNRLYWYRQTLGQGPEFLTYFQNEAQLEKSRLLSDRFSAERPKGSFSTLEIQRTEQGDSAMYLCASSLRDLDRISTEAFFGQGTRLTVV.

The CDR3 sequence is CASSENSYNEQFF. The CDR3 region has the DNA TGTGCCAGCAGTGAAAACTCTTACAATGAGCAGTTCTTC. This rearrangement joins TRBV2 to TRBJ2-1; D call uncertain. Looked up from germline, CDR1 is SNHLY and CDR2 is FYNNEI. V was pared by 2 bases and J by 4 bases, with 6 bases between. The CDR3 runs to 13 residues.

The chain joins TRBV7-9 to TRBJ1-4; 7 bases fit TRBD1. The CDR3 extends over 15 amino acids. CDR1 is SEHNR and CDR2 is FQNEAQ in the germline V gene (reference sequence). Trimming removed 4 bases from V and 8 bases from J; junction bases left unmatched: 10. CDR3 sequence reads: CASSSTTGLKEKLFF. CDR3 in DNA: TGTGCCAGCAGCTCCACGACAGGGTTGAAGGAAAAACTGTTTTTT.

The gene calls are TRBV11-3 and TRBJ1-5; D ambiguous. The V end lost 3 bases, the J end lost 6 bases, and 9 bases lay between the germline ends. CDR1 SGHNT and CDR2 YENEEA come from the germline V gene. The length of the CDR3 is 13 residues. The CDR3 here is CASSLGGSQPQHF. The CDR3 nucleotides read TGTGCCAGCAGCTTGGGAGGGAGTCAGCCCCAGCATTTT.

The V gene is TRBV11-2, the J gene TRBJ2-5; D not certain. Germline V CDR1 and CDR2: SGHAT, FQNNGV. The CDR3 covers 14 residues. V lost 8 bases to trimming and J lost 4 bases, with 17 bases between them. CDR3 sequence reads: CASGSWRTGETQYF. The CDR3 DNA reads TGTGCCAGCGGCAGCTGGAGAACGGGAGAGACCCAGTACTTC.

CDR3 region: CASSFQGVGQPQHF. The CDR3 DNA is TGTGCCAGCAGTTTTCAGGGGGTGGGTCAGCCCCAGCATTTT. V is TRBV27 and J is TRBJ1-5, with TRBD1 matching 7 bases. The length of the CDR3 is 14 residues. The germline V gene has CDR1 MNHEY and CDR2 SMNVEV (reference sequence). Trimming removed 3 bases from V and 6 bases from J; junction bases left unmatched: 5.

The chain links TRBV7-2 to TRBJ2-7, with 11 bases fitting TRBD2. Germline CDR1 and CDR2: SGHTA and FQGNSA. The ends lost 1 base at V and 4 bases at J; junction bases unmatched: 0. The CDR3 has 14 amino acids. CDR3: CASSLVAGGYEQYF. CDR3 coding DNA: TGTGCCAGCAGCTTAGTAGCGGGGGGGTACGAGCAGTACTTC.

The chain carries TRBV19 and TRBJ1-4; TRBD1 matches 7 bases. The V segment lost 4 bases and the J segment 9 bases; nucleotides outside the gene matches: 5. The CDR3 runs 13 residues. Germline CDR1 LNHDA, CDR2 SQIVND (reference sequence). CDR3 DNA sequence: TGTGCCAGTAGTACCGACAGGGCCCAAAAACTGTTTTTT. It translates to CASSTDRAQKLFF. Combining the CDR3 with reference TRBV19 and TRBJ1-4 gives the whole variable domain DGGITQSPKYLFRKEGQNVTLSCEQNLNHDAMYWYRQDPGQGLRLIYYSQIVNDFQKGDIAEGYSVSREKKESFPLTVTSAQKNPTAFYLCASSTDRAQKLFFGSGTQLSVL.

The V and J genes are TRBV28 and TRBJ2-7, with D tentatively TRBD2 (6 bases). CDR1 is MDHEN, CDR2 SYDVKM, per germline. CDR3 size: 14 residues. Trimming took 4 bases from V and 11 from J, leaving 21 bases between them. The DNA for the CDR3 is TGTGCCAGCAGTTCCGGGGGTGTGCGGTTTTGGGAGTACTTC. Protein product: CASSSGGVRFWEYF.

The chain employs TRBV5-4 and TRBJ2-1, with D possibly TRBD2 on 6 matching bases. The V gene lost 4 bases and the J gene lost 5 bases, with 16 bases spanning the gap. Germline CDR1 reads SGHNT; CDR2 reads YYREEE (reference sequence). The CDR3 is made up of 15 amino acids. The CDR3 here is CASSPELAAHNEQFF. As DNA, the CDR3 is TGTGCCAGCAGCCCCGAACTAGCAGCCCACAATGAGCAGTTCTTC.

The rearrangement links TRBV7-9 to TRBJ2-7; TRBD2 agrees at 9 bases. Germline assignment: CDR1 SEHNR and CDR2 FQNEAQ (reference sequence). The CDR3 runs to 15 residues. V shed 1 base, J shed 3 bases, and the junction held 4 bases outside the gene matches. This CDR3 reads CASSLGSSGDYEQYF. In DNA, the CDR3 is TGTGCCAGCAGCTTAGGATCTAGCGGGGACTACGAGCAGTACTTC.

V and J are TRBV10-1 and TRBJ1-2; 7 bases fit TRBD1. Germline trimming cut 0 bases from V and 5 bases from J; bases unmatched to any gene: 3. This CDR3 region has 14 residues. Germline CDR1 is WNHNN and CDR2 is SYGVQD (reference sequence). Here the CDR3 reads CASSESRQGYGYTF. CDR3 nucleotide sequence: TGCGCCAGCAGTGAGTCGCGACAGGGTTATGGCTACACCTTC.

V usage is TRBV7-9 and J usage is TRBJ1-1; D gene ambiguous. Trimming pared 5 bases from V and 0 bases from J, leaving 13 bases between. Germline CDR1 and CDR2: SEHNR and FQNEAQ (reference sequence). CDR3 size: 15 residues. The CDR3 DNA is TGTGCCAGCAGCCGTGTTGACAACCTGAACACTGAAGCTTTCTTT. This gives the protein CASSRVDNLNTEAFF.

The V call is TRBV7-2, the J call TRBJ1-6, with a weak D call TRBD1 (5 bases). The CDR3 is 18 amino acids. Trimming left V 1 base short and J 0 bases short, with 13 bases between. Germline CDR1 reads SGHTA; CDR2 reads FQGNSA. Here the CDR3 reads CASSLVGTSSSYNSPLHF. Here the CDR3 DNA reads TGTGCCAGCAGCTTAGTGGGGACTTCGAGCTCCTATAATTCACCCCTCCACTTT.

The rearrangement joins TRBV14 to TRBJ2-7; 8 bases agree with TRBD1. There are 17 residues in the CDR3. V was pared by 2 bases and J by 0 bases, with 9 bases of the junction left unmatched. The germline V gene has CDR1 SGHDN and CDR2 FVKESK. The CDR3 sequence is CASSQLTGAPGSYEQYF. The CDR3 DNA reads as TGTGCCAGCAGCCAACTGACAGGGGCCCCTGGCTCCTACGAGCAGTACTTC.

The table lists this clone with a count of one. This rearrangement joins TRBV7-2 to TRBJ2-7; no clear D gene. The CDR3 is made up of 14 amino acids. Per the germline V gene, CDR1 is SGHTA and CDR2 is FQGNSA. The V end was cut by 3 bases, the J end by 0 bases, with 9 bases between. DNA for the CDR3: TGTGCCAGCAGCTTCAAGGCGGACTCCTACGAGCAGTACTTC. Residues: CASSFKADSYEQYF.

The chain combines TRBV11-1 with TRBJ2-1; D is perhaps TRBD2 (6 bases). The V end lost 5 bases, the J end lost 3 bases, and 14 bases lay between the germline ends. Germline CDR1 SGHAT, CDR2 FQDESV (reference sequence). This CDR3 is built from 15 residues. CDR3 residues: CASSLRDLDYNEQFF. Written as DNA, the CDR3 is TGTGCCAGCAGCCTCCGGGACTTAGACTACAATGAGCAGTTCTTC. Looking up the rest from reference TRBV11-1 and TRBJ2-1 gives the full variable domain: EAEVAQSPRYKITEKSQAVAFWCDPISGHATLYWYRQILGQGPELLVQFQDESVVDDSQLPKDRFSAERLKGVDSTLKIQPAELGDSAMYLCASSLRDLDYNEQFFGPGTRLTVL.

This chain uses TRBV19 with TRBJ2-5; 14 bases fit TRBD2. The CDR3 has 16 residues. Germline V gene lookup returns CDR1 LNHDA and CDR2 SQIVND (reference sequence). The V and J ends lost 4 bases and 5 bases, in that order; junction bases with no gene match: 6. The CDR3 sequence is CASSRGLAGGIETQYF. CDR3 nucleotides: TGTGCCAGTAGTAGAGGACTAGCGGGAGGCATCGAGACCCAGTACTTC.

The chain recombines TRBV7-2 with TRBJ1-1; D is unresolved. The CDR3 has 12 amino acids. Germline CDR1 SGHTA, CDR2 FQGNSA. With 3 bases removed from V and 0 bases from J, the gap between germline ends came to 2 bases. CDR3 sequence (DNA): TGTGCCAGCAGCTTCGTGAACACTGAAGCTTTCTTT. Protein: CASSFVNTEAFF.